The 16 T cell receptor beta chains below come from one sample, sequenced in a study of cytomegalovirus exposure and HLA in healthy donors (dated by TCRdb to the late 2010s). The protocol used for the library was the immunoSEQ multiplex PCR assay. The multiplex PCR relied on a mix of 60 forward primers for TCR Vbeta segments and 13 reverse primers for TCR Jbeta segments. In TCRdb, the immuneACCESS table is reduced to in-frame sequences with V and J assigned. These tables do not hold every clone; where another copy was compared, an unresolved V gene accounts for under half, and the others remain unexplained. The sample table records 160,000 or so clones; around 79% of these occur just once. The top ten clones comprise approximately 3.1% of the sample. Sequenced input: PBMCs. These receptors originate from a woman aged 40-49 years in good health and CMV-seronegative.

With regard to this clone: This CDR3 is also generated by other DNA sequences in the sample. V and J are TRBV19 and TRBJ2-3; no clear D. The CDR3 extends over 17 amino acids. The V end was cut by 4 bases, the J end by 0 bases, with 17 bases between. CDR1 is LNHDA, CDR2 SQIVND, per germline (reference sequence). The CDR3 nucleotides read TGTGCCAGTAGTAAGACGGGTACCCACCTTAGCACAGATACGCAGTATTTT. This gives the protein CASSKTGTHLSTDTQYF.

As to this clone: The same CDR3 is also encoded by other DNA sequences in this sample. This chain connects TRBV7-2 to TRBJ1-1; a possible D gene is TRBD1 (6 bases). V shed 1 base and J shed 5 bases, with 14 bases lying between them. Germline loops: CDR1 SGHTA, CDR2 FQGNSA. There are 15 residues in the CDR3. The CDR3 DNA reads TGTGCCAGCAGCTTAGACGGTCACAGGGTGACTGAAGCTTTCTTT. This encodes CASSLDGHRVTEAFF. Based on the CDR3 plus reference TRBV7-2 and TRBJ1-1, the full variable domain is GAGVSQSPSNKVTEKGKDVELRCDPISGHTALYWYRQSLGQGLEFLIYFQGNSAPDKSGLPSDRFSAERTGGSVSTLTIQRTQQEDSAVYLCASSLDGHRVTEAFFGQGTRLTVV.

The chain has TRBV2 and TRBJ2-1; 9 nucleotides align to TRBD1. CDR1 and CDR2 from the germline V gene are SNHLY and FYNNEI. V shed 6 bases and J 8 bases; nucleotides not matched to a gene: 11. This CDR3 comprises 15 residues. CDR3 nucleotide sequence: TGTGCCAGCAGCGCACGACAGGGGGGCATCGATGAGCAGTTCTTC. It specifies CASSARQGGIDEQFF.

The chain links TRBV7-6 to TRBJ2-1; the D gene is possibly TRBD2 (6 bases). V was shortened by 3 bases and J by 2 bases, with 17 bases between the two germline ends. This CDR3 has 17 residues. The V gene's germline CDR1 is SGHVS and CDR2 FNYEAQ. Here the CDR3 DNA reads TGTGCCAGCAGCTTCATGACCGGGACTTCAGCCTACAATGAGCAGTTCTTC. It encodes CASSFMTGTSAYNEQFF. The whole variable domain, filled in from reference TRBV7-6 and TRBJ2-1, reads GAGVSQSPRYKVTKRGQDVALRCDPISGHVSLYWYRQALGQGPEFLTYFNYEAQQDKSGLPNDRFSAERPEGSISTLTIQRTEQRDSAMYRCASSFMTGTSAYNEQFFGPGTRLTVL.

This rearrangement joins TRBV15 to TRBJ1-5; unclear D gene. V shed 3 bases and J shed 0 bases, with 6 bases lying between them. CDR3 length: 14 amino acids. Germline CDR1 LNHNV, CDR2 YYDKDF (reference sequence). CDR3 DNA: TGTGCCACCAGCAGGACATTTAGCAATCAGCCCCAGCATTTT. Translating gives CATSRTFSNQPQHF.

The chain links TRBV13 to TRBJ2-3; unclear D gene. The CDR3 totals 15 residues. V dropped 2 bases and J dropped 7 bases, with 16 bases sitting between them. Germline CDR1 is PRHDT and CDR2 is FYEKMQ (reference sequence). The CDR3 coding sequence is TGTGCCAGCAGCTTAATGGGCGCCAGCTTGAATACGCAGTATTTT. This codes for CASSLMGASLNTQYF.

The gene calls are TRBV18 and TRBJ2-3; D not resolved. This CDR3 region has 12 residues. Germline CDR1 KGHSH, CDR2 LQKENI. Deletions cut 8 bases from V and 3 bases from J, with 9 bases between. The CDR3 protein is CASRGRTDTQYF. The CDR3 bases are TGTGCCAGCCGAGGAAGGACAGATACGCAGTATTTT.

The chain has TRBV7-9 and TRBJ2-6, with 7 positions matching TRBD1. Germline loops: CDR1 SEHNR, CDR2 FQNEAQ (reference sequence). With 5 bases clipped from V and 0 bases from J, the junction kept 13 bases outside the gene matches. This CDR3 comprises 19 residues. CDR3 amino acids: CASSPSGTATPSGANVLTF. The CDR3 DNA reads TGTGCCAGCAGCCCCTCCGGGACAGCCACCCCCTCTGGGGCCAACGTCCTGACTTTC.

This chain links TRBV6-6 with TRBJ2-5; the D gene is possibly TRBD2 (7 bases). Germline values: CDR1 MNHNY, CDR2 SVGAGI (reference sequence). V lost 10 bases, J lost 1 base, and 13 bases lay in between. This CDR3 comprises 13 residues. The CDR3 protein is CATRGGAQETQYF. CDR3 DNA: TGTGCCACTAGGGGGGGGGCCCAAGAGACCCAGTACTTC.

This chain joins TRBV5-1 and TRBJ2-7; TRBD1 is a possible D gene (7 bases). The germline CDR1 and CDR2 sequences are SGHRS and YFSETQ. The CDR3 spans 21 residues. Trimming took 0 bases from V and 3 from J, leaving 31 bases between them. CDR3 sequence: CASSLGLGTSEGANIHYEQYF. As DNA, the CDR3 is TGCGCCAGCAGCTTGGGCCTGGGTACTTCGGAGGGGGCTAACATCCACTACGAGCAGTACTTC.

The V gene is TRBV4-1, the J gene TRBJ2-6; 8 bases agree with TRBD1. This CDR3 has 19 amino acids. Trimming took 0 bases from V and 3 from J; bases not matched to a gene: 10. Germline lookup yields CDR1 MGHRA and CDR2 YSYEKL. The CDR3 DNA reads TGCGCCAGCAGCCAAGATGGGACAGGATCTTCAAGTGGGGCCAACGTCCTGACTTTC. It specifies CASSQDGTGSSSGANVLTF.

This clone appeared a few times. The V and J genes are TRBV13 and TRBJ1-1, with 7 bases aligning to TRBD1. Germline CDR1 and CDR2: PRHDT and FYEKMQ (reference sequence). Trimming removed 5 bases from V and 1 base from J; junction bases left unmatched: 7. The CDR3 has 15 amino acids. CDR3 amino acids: CASSIPQGRNTEAFF. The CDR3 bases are TGTGCCAGCAGCATACCACAGGGGAGGAACACTGAAGCTTTCTTT.

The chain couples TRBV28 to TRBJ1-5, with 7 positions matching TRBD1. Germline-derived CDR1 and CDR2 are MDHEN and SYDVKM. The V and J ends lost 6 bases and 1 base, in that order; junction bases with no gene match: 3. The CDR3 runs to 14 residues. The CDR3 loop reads CASRNRGSNQPQHF. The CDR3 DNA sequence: TGTGCCAGCAGAAACAGGGGAAGCAATCAGCCCCAGCATTTT. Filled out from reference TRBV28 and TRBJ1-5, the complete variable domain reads DVKVTQSSRYLVKRTGEKVFLECVQDMDHENMFWYRQDPGLGLRLIYFSYDVKMKEKGDIPEGYSVSREKKERFSLILESASTNQTSMYLCASRNRGSNQPQHFGDGTRLSIL.

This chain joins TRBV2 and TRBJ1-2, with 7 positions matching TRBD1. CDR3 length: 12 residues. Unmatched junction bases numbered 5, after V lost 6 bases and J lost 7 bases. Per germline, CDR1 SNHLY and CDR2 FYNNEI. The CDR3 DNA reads TGTGCCAGCAGCGACACAGGGGCTGGCTACACCTTC. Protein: CASSDTGAGYTF.

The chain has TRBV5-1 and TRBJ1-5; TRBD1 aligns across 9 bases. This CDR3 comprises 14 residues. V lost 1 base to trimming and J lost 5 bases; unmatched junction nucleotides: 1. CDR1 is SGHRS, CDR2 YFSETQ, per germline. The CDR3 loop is CASSLTGGDQPQHF. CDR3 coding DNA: TGCGCCAGCAGCTTGACAGGGGGCGATCAGCCCCAGCATTTT.

The CDR3 DNA follows: TGTGCCAGCAGCTTACAGGGGGCGACCACCGGGGAGCTGTTTTTT. Its protein product is CASSLQGATTGELFF. J is TRBJ2-2 and V is TRBV5-5, with TRBD1 matching 9 bases. The CDR3 runs 15 residues. After removal of 2 bases from V and 4 bases from J, the junction contained 3 bases not matched to a gene. The germline V gene has CDR1 SGHKS and CDR2 YYEKEE (reference sequence). Combining the CDR3 with reference TRBV5-5 and TRBJ2-2 gives the whole variable domain DAGVTQSPTHLIKTRGQQVTLRCSPISGHKSVSWYQQVLGQGPQFIFQYYEKEERGRGNFPDRFSARQFPNYSSELNVNALLLGDSALYLCASSLQGATTGELFFGEGSRLTVL.